These T cell receptor beta chains were read from a single sample in a study of beta chain features in type 1 diabetes. Libraries were prepared by immunoSEQ multiplex PCR; TCRdb keeps only in-frame clonotypes and omits some of them. The table lists 130,000 to 150,000 clones, less than 9% of them singletons. Sample: central memory CD4+ T cells from blood. These receptors were obtained from a woman aged 30 to 39 in good health. Both conserved end residues are part of each CDR3. The D gene is left open where the match is weak. Clone size is not always given. Where it is, it says once, few, many or a class for expanded clones.

j_call cdr3_length d_call clone_size v_call cdr3_aa cdr3_nt
TRBJ2-7 14 . few TRBV18 CASSPSHSSYEQYF TGTGCCAGCTCACCATCTCACAGCTCCTACGAGCAGTACTTC
TRBJ2-1 16 TRBD2 . TRBV7-8 CASSGRTSGSSHEQFF TGTGCCAGCAGCGGAAGGACTAGCGGGAGTTCCCATGAGCAGTTCTTC
TRBJ2-7 15 TRBD2 few TRBV5-4 CASSYGTSGTDEQYF TGTGCCAGCAGCTACGGGACTAGCGGGACCGACGAGCAGTACTTC
TRBJ1-2 18 TRBD1 once TRBV5-6 CASSLLGDRGLLNYGYTF TGTGCCAGCAGCTTGTTGGGAGACAGGGGTCTACTTAACTATGGCTACACCTTC
TRBJ2-5 13 . once TRBV7-3 CASSLERKETQYF TGTGCCAGCAGCTTAGAGAGAAAAGAGACCCAGTACTTC
TRBJ2-5 15 TRBD2 few TRBV7-6 CASSSLLAAQETQYF TGTGCCAGCAGCTCGCTTCTAGCGGCCCAAGAGACCCAGTACTTC
TRBJ1-4 13 . many TRBV29-1 CSVVRGRNEKLFF TGCAGCGTTGTGCGGGGCCGGAATGAAAAACTGTTTTTT
TRBJ2-7 14 . few TRBV4-3 CASSPFQGTFEQYF TGCGCCAGCAGCCCCTTCCAGGGGACGTTCGAGCAGTACTTC
TRBJ2-3 18 TRBD2 . TRBV18 CASSPPTSGALGTDTQYF TGTGCCAGCTCACCGCCGACTAGCGGGGCATTGGGCACAGATACGCAGTATTTT
TRBJ2-1 13 . few TRBV27 CASSFPSFNEQFF TGTGCCAGCAGTTTTCCTAGCTTCAATGAGCAGTTCTTC
TRBJ2-2 14 . . TRBV11-1 CASSLEEDTGELFF TGTGCCAGCAGCTTAGAAGAGGACACCGGGGAGCTGTTTTTT
TRBJ2-7 13 . few TRBV9 CASRQRDSYEQYF TGTGCCAGCAGACAACGGGACTCCTACGAGCAGTACTTC
TRBJ1-4 15 TRBD1 . TRBV19 CASSIGQGRGRKLFF TGTGCCAGTAGTATCGGACAGGGAAGAGGAAGAAAACTGTTTTTT
TRBJ2-7 16 TRBD2 few TRBV28 CASSLGGEGNGGGQYF TGTGCCAGCAGTTTAGGGGGGGAGGGAAATGGTGGAGGTCAGTACTTC
TRBJ2-7 18 . . TRBV6-1 CASSEALPSGGASYEQYF TGTGCCAGCAGTGAAGCGCTTCCGAGCGGAGGGGCATCCTACGAGCAGTACTTC
TRBJ2-7 12 TRBD1 many TRBV28 CASSLQGYEQYF TGTGCCAGCAGTCTACAGGGGTACGAGCAGTACTTC